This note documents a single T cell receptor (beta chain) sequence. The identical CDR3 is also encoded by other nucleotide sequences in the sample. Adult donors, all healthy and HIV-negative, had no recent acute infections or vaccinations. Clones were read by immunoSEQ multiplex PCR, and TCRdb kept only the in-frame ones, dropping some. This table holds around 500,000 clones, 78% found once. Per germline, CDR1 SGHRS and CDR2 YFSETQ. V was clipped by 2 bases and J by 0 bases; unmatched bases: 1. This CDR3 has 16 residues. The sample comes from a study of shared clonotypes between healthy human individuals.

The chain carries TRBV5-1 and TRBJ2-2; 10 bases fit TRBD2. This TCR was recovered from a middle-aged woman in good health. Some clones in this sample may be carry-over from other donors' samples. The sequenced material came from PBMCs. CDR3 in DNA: TGCGCCAGCAGCTTAGCGGGAGGGGCGAACACCGGGGAGCTGTTTTTT. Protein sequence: CASSLAGGANTGELFF.